This T cell receptor beta chain is from a study of cytomegalovirus exposure and HLA in healthy donors. In its sample, this clone was seen a few times. Germline V gene sequence: CDR1 SGHTA, CDR2 FQGNSA. The CDR3 loop spans 13 amino acids. Vbeta (60) and Jbeta (13) primers were used in the PCR. The method was immunoSEQ multiplex PCR; TCRdb's version includes in-frame clones alone and lacks a portion of them. The sample consists of under 200,000 clones, 81% of them appearing once. Sampled while nominally healthy, donors likely had unrecorded immune exposures. This TCR was recovered from a man aged 40-49 years in good health and CMV-seropositive. Sequencing input: PBMCs. The chain employs TRBV7-2 and TRBJ2-3, with D perhaps TRBD1 (8 bases). The CDR3 protein is CASGTGSTDTQYF. For the CDR3, the DNA is TGTGCGAGCGGGACAGGCAGCACAGATACGCAGTATTTT.